This entry describes one T cell receptor (beta chain). Its antigen is unknown. The data were obtained in a study of post-analysis software for immune sequencing data. As for the study in general: As for disease course, relapsing-remitting, secondary progressive and progressive-relapsing multiple sclerosis were all included.

Trimming took off 6 bases at V and 3 bases at J, with 12 bases between the two ends. CDR3 size: 14 residues. cDNA libraries of TCR beta carried unique molecular identifiers. The T cell input of about 1 to 10 million gave about 500,000 cDNA molecules. In TCRdb, the PCR reads were re-called with MiXCR into one record per CDR3 protein. This sample carries roughly 620,000 distinct CDR3 sequences, 44% of them seen once, and the ten largest clones take 1.5% to 2%. Study results and caveats: Pronounced co-clustering by F measure was evident among identically batched samples. Roughly 5 TRBV segments (TRBV5-6, TRBV5-1 and TRBV20-1 among them) occurred more frequently in patients than in controls. A significant reduction in normalized Chao1 diversity was observed in multiple sclerosis patients versus controls.

The V and J genes are TRBV12-3 or TRBV12-4 and TRBJ1-5, with a possible D match to TRBD1 (5 bases). Material for sequencing was blood. The origin of this receptor is a girl between 5 and 17 years old with multiple sclerosis. The CDR3 DNA is TGTGCCAGCAGCCCAGGGTGGGCCAATCAGCCCCAGCATTTT. This sequence encodes CASSPGWANQPQHF.